The rows below give T cell receptor beta chains drawn from one sample of a study of blood T cell repertoires in COVID-19. Only in-frame clones appear in the TCRdb table, and some are missing; sequencing was by immunoSEQ multiplex PCR. The sample carries about 250,000 clones, more than 75% recorded once. The sequencing input was PBMCs or T cells enriched from blood (not recorded which). The receptors were gathered from a man aged 40-55 years who had recovered from COVID-19. Each CDR3 is given with its conserved first and last residue. The D gene is left open where the match is weak. The size field is filled for only some rows; it gives once, few, many or a size class.

V: TRBV19
J: TRBJ1-1
D: TRBD1
size: -
DNA: TGTGCCAGTAGTATCCTCGTGGGACAGGGGGCGAACACTGAAGCTTTCTTT
CDR3: CASSILVGQGANTEAFF

V: TRBV5-6
J: TRBJ2-3
D: TRBD2
size: few
DNA: TGTGCCAGCAGCTGGGCACTAGCGGGAGATCTCACAGATACGCAGTATTTT
CDR3: CASSWALAGDLTDTQYF

V: TRBV21-1
J: TRBJ1-6
D: -
size: -
DNA: TGTGCCAGCAGCAAAGTCACGGTGGAGGGGCAGGAGGACTCACCCCTCCACTTT
CDR3: CASSKVTVEGQEDSPLHF

V: TRBV6-2/TRBV6-3
J: TRBJ2-3
D: TRBD2
size: -
DNA: TGTGCCAGCAGTTACTACGGGGGGAGAGATACGCAGTATTTT
CDR3: CASSYYGGRDTQYF

V: TRBV7-9
J: TRBJ2-6
D: -
size: -
DNA: TGTGCCAGCGGGCTCACCAGACCTTCTGGGGCCAACGTCCTGACTTTC
CDR3: CASGLTRPSGANVLTF

V: TRBV7-9
J: TRBJ1-5
D: -
size: -
DNA: TGTGCCAGCAGCTTAGGTTGGCAGGGCAGCAATCAGCCCCAGCATTTT
CDR3: CASSLGWQGSNQPQHF

V: TRBV6-5
J: TRBJ2-7
D: TRBD1
size: -
DNA: TGTGCCAGCAGACCCCGGGTGACAGGGGGCTACGAGCAGTACTTC
CDR3: CASRPRVTGGYEQYF

V: TRBV11-2
J: TRBJ2-1
D: TRBD2
size: -
DNA: TGTGCCAGCAGCTCGGGGACTAGCGGGGGCTACAATGAGCAGTTCTTC
CDR3: CASSSGTSGGYNEQFF

V: TRBV7-9
J: TRBJ2-1
D: TRBD2
size: -
DNA: TGTGCCAGCAGCACACAGCGGGGGGGGCACGATGAGCAGTTCTTC
CDR3: CASSTQRGGHDEQFF

V: TRBV25-1
J: TRBJ1-1
D: -
size: -
DNA: TGTGCCAGCATTGGGCCGTGGAACACTGAAGCTTTCTTT
CDR3: CASIGPWNTEAFF

V: TRBV7-3
J: TRBJ2-3
D: TRBD2
size: once
DNA: TGTGCCAGCAGCTTAACTAGCGGGAGTCCTAGCACAGATACGCAGTATTTT
CDR3: CASSLTSGSPSTDTQYF

V: TRBV13
J: TRBJ2-1
D: TRBD2
size: -
DNA: TGTGCCAGCAGCCCTCCTGCGGGGGGAGGAGACTACAATGAGCAGTTCTTC
CDR3: CASSPPAGGGDYNEQFF

V: TRBV19
J: TRBJ2-2
D: -
size: -
DNA: TGTGCCAGTAGTATACGGCAGGGTAGCACCGGGGAGCTGTTTTTT
CDR3: CASSIRQGSTGELFF

V: TRBV30
J: TRBJ1-5
D: -
size: -
DNA: TGTGCCTGGAACAGGGTGGGCGACCAGCCCCAGCATTTT
CDR3: CAWNRVGDQPQHF

V: TRBV6-5
J: TRBJ1-4
D: TRBD1
size: -
DNA: TGTGCCAGCAGAGACAGGGTTTATAATGAAAAACTGTTTTTT
CDR3: CASRDRVYNEKLFF

V: TRBV5-4
J: TRBJ2-7
D: TRBD1
size: -
DNA: TGTGCCAGCAGCTTGGGACAGGGGGACGAGCAGTACTTC
CDR3: CASSLGQGDEQYF

V: TRBV30
J: TRBJ2-3
D: -
size: -
DNA: TGTGCCTGGAGTGTTATAGAGGATACGCAGTATTTT
CDR3: CAWSVIEDTQYF

V: TRBV24-1
J: TRBJ2-5
D: TRBD1
size: -
DNA: TGTGCCACCAGTGACAAGACAGGGTGGCAAGAGACCCAGTACTTC
CDR3: CATSDKTGWQETQYF

V: TRBV10-2
J: TRBJ2-7
D: -
size: few
DNA: TGCGCCAGCAGTGAACAGGGTACGTACGAGCAGTACTTC
CDR3: CASSEQGTYEQYF

V: TRBV10-2
J: TRBJ2-5
D: -
size: -
DNA: TGCGCCAGCAGTGGGGGCTTGTACCCCCGAAACTTC
CDR3: CASSGGLYPRNF

V: TRBV7-2
J: TRBJ2-4
D: -
size: -
DNA: TGTGCCAGCAGCTTAACTTCGGCGGGCAAAAACATTCAGTACTTC
CDR3: CASSLTSAGKNIQYF

V: TRBV5-4
J: TRBJ2-5
D: TRBD2
size: -
DNA: TGTGCCAGCAGCCCCCTAGCGGGTAAAGAGACCCAGTACTTC
CDR3: CASSPLAGKETQYF

V: TRBV21-1
J: TRBJ1-4
D: -
size: -
DNA: TGTGCCAGCAGCAAAGCCGGACAGGGAAGAGAAAAACTGTTTTTT
CDR3: CASSKAGQGREKLFF

V: TRBV6-1
J: TRBJ1-2
D: -
size: -
DNA: TGTGCCAGCAGTGAAGCGGGCACAAACTATGGCTACACCTTC
CDR3: CASSEAGTNYGYTF